This T cell receptor beta chain stems from a study of spatial heterogeneity in lung cancer. As for the study in general: The follow-up PBMC samples were sequenced whenever they were available. The median time to follow-up was about two years after resection. Fewer alpha-chain than beta-chain sequences were consistently detected. Raw reads showed each unique TCR and UMI combination turning up more than ten times on average. The study's findings and limits: At tumor resection, ubiquitous expanded TCRs were detected in blood more often than later.

In its sample, this clonotype was seen many times. Its matching antigen is unknown. The time point here: blood at routine non-recurrence follow-up after resection. TCRdb fed the 5' RACE reads into MiXCR, producing one record per CDR3 protein. The table includes more than 15,000 distinct CDR3 sequences, approximately 9.1% detected once. The CDR3 extends over 15 amino acids. CDR1 and CDR2 from the germline V gene are DFQATT and SNEGSKA (reference sequence). Trimming cost V 3 bases and J 0 bases, with 15 bases left between them. The origin of this receptor is a female donor with early-stage non-small cell lung cancer. Sequenced material: PBMCs, taken at follow-up. The chain is built from TRBV20-1 and TRBJ2-7, with TRBD1 as a possible D gene (6 bases). The CDR3 protein is CSARGAKGTSYEQYF. In nucleotides, the CDR3 is TGCAGTGCTAGGGGGGCTAAGGGGACCTCCTACGAGCAGTACTTC.